Each of the 24 T cell receptor beta chains below was sequenced from the same sample in a study of blood T cell repertoires in COVID-19. The data were produced by immunoSEQ multiplex PCR, yet TCRdb's version contains in-frame clones alone and is incomplete. The sample contains some 340,000 clones, over 75% of which appear only once. The specimen was PBMCs or T cells enriched from blood (not recorded which). All receptors come from a woman in her 30s who had recovered from COVID-19.

The chain employs TRBV19 and TRBJ1-1, with 7 bases fitting TRBD1. CDR3 length: 14 residues. The junction had 9 bases not matched to a gene; V was cut back by 10 bases and J by 1 base. Germline CDR1 reads LNHDA; CDR2 reads SQIVND (reference sequence). The CDR3 DNA follows: TGTGCCACCCACCGACAGGGAGAGAACACTGAAGCTTTCTTT. This sequence encodes CATHRQGENTEAFF.

V gene TRBV4-1 combines with J gene TRBJ1-2; D unresolved. CDR3 length equals 16 residues. CDR1 MGHRA and CDR2 YSYEKL come from the germline V gene. V lost 0 bases and J lost 2, with 13 bases in between. The CDR3 DNA reads TGCGCCAGCAGCCAAGACTCCGGGGAGGCCAACTATGGCTACACCTTC. It codes for CASSQDSGEANYGYTF.

The rearrangement links TRBV18 to TRBJ1-1; possibly TRBD1 for D (5 bases). Germline CDR1 and CDR2: KGHSH and LQKENI. V was pared by 2 bases and J by 0 bases, with 13 bases between. This CDR3 is 16 amino acids long. The CDR3 sequence: CASSPGLVRVNTEAFF. In nucleotides, the CDR3 is TGTGCCAGCTCACCAGGTTTAGTCAGGGTGAACACTGAAGCTTTCTTT.

The chain carries TRBV5-1 and TRBJ1-1, with TRBD1 identical over 8 bases. The germline CDR1 and CDR2 sequences are SGHRS and YFSETQ. V gave up 3 bases and J gave up 3 bases; unmatched junction bases: 7. CDR3 length: 15 amino acids. CDR3 sequence: CASSSMTGAYTEAFF. As DNA, the CDR3 is TGCGCCAGCAGCTCCATGACAGGGGCGTACACTGAAGCTTTCTTT.

This chain uses TRBV5-1 with TRBJ2-6; 7 bases line up with TRBD1. Germline assignment: CDR1 SGHRS and CDR2 YFSETQ. The V and J ends lost 4 bases and 3 bases, in that order; junction bases with no gene match: 4. The CDR3 contains 15 residues. The CDR3 spells CASSADRDGANVLTF. The CDR3 coding sequence is TGCGCCAGCAGCGCCGACAGGGATGGGGCCAACGTCCTGACTTTC.

The chain has TRBV13 and TRBJ2-6; the D gene is possibly TRBD1 (7 bases). Germline CDR1 reads PRHDT; CDR2 reads FYEKMQ (reference sequence). V lost 2 bases and J lost 7, with 9 bases in between. This CDR3 comprises 14 residues. The DNA for the CDR3 is TGTGCCAGCAGCTTACAGGGGGGAGCCAACGTCCTGACTTTC. Its protein product is CASSLQGGANVLTF.

CDR3 coding DNA: TGTGCCAGCAGCGGGACTGCCCCACCCCTCCACTTT. The encoded protein is CASSGTAPPLHF. V is TRBV9 and J is TRBJ1-6; D call uncertain. The CDR3 contains 12 residues. Trimming removed 3 bases from V and 11 bases from J, with 9 bases in between. Germline CDR1 reads SGDLS; CDR2 reads YYNGEE.

The genes are TRBV11-2 and TRBJ2-3; 7 nucleotides align to TRBD1. This CDR3 is 17 amino acids long. V trimming: 5 bases; J trimming: 2 bases; junction bases outside the gene matches: 13. Germline V gene data show CDR1 as SGHAT and CDR2 as FQNNGV. CDR3 DNA sequence: TGTGCCAGCAGCCGTTACCTGGGACAGTCCCTCACAGATACGCAGTATTTT. It translates to CASSRYLGQSLTDTQYF.

This clone was found once. The chain carries TRBV5-1 and TRBJ2-1; 16 bases line up with TRBD2. This CDR3 has 17 amino acids. Germline V gene lookup returns CDR1 SGHRS and CDR2 YFSETQ. J lost 7 bases, V lost 4 bases, and 8 bases had no gene match. Here the CDR3 reads CASSTTPGLAGGNEQFF. The CDR3 DNA reads TGCGCCAGCAGCACAACACCGGGACTAGCGGGGGGGAATGAGCAGTTCTTC.

J is TRBJ1-1 and V is TRBV2; 9 bases are a match to TRBD1. Germline V gives CDR1 SNHLY, CDR2 FYNNEI. CDR3 length: 15 residues. Trimming cost V 3 bases and J 4 bases; bases outside gene matches: 6. CDR3 nucleotide sequence: TGTGCCAGCAGTGACCGGGGACAGGGATTCACTGAAGCTTTCTTT. Amino acids: CASSDRGQGFTEAFF.

The gene calls are TRBV5-1 and TRBJ1-1; TRBD1 aligns across 8 bases. The CDR3 totals 17 residues. V lost 2 bases to trimming and J lost 0 bases; unmatched junction nucleotides: 9. CDR1 is SGHRS, CDR2 YFSETQ, per germline. The CDR3 coding sequence is TGCGCCAGCAGCTTACTCGGGACAGGATCACTGAACACTGAAGCTTTCTTT. It specifies CASSLLGTGSLNTEAFF.

This sequence joins TRBV7-9 and TRBJ1-2; TRBD1 aligns across 7 bases. CDR3 length: 17 amino acids. J was trimmed by 0 bases and V by 5 bases; bases with no gene match: 12. CDR1 is SEHNR and CDR2 is FQNEAQ in the germline V gene (reference sequence). Written as DNA, the CDR3 is TGTGCCAGCAGCCTCAACCCAGGGGGGAGGACTAACTATGGCTACACCTTC. Translating it yields CASSLNPGGRTNYGYTF.

The rearrangement joins TRBV3-1 (or the pseudogene TRBV3-2) to TRBJ1-4; tentatively, D is TRBD1 (6 bases). Trimming removed 1 base from V and 2 bases from J, with 11 bases in between. Germline V CDR1 and CDR2: LGHDT, YNNKEL (reference sequence). This CDR3 has 16 residues. CDR3 in amino acids: CASSQGWTVTNEKLFF. DNA of the CDR3: TGTGCCAGCAGCCAAGGGTGGACAGTTACTAATGAAAAACTGTTTTTT.

The gene calls are TRBV4-2 and TRBJ1-4; tentatively, D is TRBD1 (5 bases). This CDR3 is 17 amino acids long. The V end was cut by 0 bases, the J end by 0 bases, with 11 bases between. Per germline, CDR1 LGHNA and CDR2 YNFKEQ. CDR3 sequence (DNA): TGTGCCAGCAGCCAAGAAGGGGCATTTGCAACTAATGAAAAACTGTTTTTT. This gives the protein CASSQEGAFATNEKLFF.

This clone was seen just once. This chain joins TRBV27 and TRBJ1-1; D may be TRBD1 (5 bases). V was cut by 4 bases and J by 1 base, with 7 bases left in between. This CDR3 comprises 13 residues. Looked up from germline, CDR1 is MNHEY and CDR2 is SMNVEV (reference sequence). Written as DNA, the CDR3 is TGTGCCAGCAGTTATAGGGGGAACACTGAAGCTTTCTTT. It yields the protein CASSYRGNTEAFF.

The chain employs TRBV3-1 (or the pseudogene TRBV3-2) and TRBJ2-3, with 10 bases fitting TRBD2. V dropped 7 bases and J dropped 4; count of bases not matched to a gene: 11. CDR1 and CDR2 from the germline V gene are LGHDT and YNNKEL (reference sequence). This CDR3 has 16 amino acids. For the CDR3, the DNA is TGTGCCAGCACCGAGGGACTAGCGAAAGGGTCAGATACGCAGTATTTT. Translated: CASTEGLAKGSDTQYF.

V gene TRBV6-5 combines with J gene TRBJ1-2; D not resolved. CDR1 is MNHEY and CDR2 is SVGAGI in the germline V gene. The CDR3 has 11 residues. V lost 5 bases and J lost 14, with 15 bases in between. The CDR3 loop is CASSRLGSTTF. The DNA of the CDR3 is TGTGCCAGCAGTCGACTCGGGTCCACAACCTTC.

The CDR3 spells CASSPLRSGANVLTF. The DNA for the CDR3 is TGTGCCAGCAGTCCCCTCCGCTCTGGGGCCAACGTCCTGACTTTC. The V gene is TRBV6-5, the J gene TRBJ2-6; D unresolved. Germline loops: CDR1 MNHEY, CDR2 SVGAGI. The CDR3 is 15 residues long. Trimming cost V 5 bases and J 0 bases, with 8 bases left between them.

The chain couples TRBV4-3 to TRBJ1-2; 9 nucleotides match TRBD1. The CDR3 covers 14 residues. Germline CDR1 is LGHNA and CDR2 is YSLEER. Unmatched junction bases numbered 6, after V lost 2 bases and J lost 8 bases. The CDR3, as DNA: TGCGCCAGCAGCCAAATTGGGACAGGGAGCGGCTACACCTTC. The encoded protein is CASSQIGTGSGYTF.

The rearrangement links TRBV2 to TRBJ1-2, with 8 bases lining up with TRBD1. In germline, CDR1 is SNHLY, CDR2 FYNNEI. With V trimmed by 1 base and J by 6 bases, 10 bases remained unmatched. The CDR3 totals 16 residues. CDR3 nucleotide sequence: TGTGCCAGCAGTGAAGTACAGGGGGTTGGTTCCAATGGCTACACCTTC. It yields the protein CASSEVQGVGSNGYTF.

Worth noting for this clone: The sample carries other DNA sequences with the same CDR3. CDR3 region: CASSLAGRTDTQYF. CDR3 sequence (DNA): TGTGCCAGCAGTTTGGCAGGGAGGACAGATACGCAGTATTTT. V usage is TRBV28 and J usage is TRBJ2-3; tentative D call: TRBD2 (6 bases). The CDR3 totals 14 residues. The germline CDR1 and CDR2 sequences are MDHEN and SYDVKM. The V gene lost 3 bases and the J gene lost 3 bases, with 10 bases spanning the gap. Full variable domain (remainder filled in from reference TRBV28 and TRBJ2-3): DVKVTQSSRYLVKRTGEKVFLECVQDMDHENMFWYRQDPGLGLRLIYFSYDVKMKEKGDIPEGYSVSREKKERFSLILESASTNQTSMYLCASSLAGRTDTQYFGPGTRLTVL.

The chain joins TRBV7-9 to TRBJ1-5, with TRBD1 identical over 8 bases. CDR3 length: 18 amino acids. V shed 5 bases and J 3 bases; nucleotides not matched to a gene: 15. Germline V gene lookup returns CDR1 SEHNR and CDR2 FQNEAQ (reference sequence). CDR3 region: CASSPRWLGQEFNQPQHF. The CDR3 DNA is TGTGCCAGCAGCCCGAGGTGGTTGGGACAGGAATTCAATCAGCCCCAGCATTTT.

This clone appeared many times. This sequence joins TRBV5-4 and TRBJ1-4, with 8 positions matching TRBD1. The CDR3 covers 17 residues. V was pared by 4 bases and J by 3 bases, with 11 bases of the junction left unmatched. Germline V gene data show CDR1 as SGHNT and CDR2 as YYREEE (reference sequence). Written as DNA, the CDR3 is TGTGCCAGCAGCACCGGACAGGGCCGGCCCTCTAATGAAAAACTGTTTTTT. This gives the protein CASSTGQGRPSNEKLFF.

The gene calls are TRBV6-5 and TRBJ1-2; 10 nucleotides align to TRBD1. Germline V gene lookup returns CDR1 MNHEY and CDR2 SVGAGI. The CDR3 covers 15 residues. V trimming: 6 bases; J trimming: 2 bases; junction bases outside the gene matches: 6. The CDR3 here is CASRGDRGQNYGYTF. The CDR3 region has the DNA TGTGCCAGCAGGGGTGACAGGGGGCAAAACTATGGCTACACCTTC.